This T cell receptor beta chain was recorded in a study of control samples from healthy donors and cancer patients. The CDR3 spans 12 residues. Unmatched junction bases numbered 6, after V lost 7 bases and J lost 4 bases. CDR1 and CDR2 (germline): GTSNPN, SVGIG (reference sequence). TCRdb's table, derived via immunoSEQ multiplex PCR, lists solely in-frame clones and lacks some. This table has about 160,000 clones, 96% appearing once. This clone appeared once. The sequencing sample was made of blood. The receptor's source is a woman aged 25 to 39 in good health. The V call is TRBV30, the J call TRBJ2-7; TRBD1 matches at 8 bases. The CDR3 spells CASTGTGYEQYF. Here the CDR3 DNA reads TGTGCCTCCACCGGGACAGGTTACGAGCAGTACTTC.